Following are 3 T cell receptor gamma chains from one sample sequenced in a study of γδ T cells in repeated Plasmodium falciparum infection. TCRdb reran clone calling via CATT on the multiplex PCR reads. The sample holds 28,000 or so gamma-chain clones, 1.4% seen once. Gammadelta T cells were flow-sorted from PBMC into Vgamma9/Vdelta2+ and Vdelta2-negative populations for bulk analysis. Sequencing was carried out using gamma-delta T cells from blood. The receptors were gathered from a pool of human donors (malaria-infected and uninfected, not separated).

This clone was counted many times. A read error is the likely source, as a far larger clone sits one nucleotide away. Additional DNA sequences in this sample encode the identical CDR3. The chain joins TRGV9 to TRGJP. As TCRdb names no J gene, one was assigned here on the basis of a DNA match to germline. CDR1 and CDR2 (germline): GITISATS, ISYDGTV (reference sequence). Unmatched junction bases numbered 7, after V lost 1 base and J lost 4 bases. The length of the CDR3 is 18 residues. The CDR3 DNA follows: TGTGCCTTGTGGGAGGTTACGCTTCAAGAGTTGGGCAAAAAAATCAAGGTATTT. Translation gives CALWEVTLQELGKKIKVF.

The table lists this clone with a few counts. The TCRdb protein comes from a much larger clone and disagrees with this DNA's translation at residue 3, likely due to a read error; the protein given here is derived from the DNA. The chain uses TRGV4 and TRGJ1 or TRGJ2. TCRdb lists no J gene, so it was determined here by aligning the DNA to germline. CDR1 and CDR2 from the germline V gene are EGSTGY and YDSYTSSV. This CDR3 comprises 13 residues. CDR3 residues: CAAWDGILYKKLF. Here the CDR3 DNA reads TGTGCCGCCTGGGATGGGATACTCTATAAGAAACTCTTT.

A remark on this clone: This DNA translates differently at residue 3 from the TCRdb protein, which is that of a much larger clone; a read error is likely, and the protein shown is the DNA's own translation. The CDR3 reads CAAWDEEYKKLF. The CDR3 nucleotides are TGTGCCGCCTGGGACGAGGAGTATAAGAAACTCTTT. The chain combines TRGV3 with TRGJ1 or TRGJ2. TCRdb lists no J gene, so it was determined here by aligning the DNA to germline. This CDR3 spans 12 amino acids. Germline CDR1 and CDR2: VTNTFY and YDVSTARD (reference sequence).